The rows below give T cell receptor beta chains drawn from one sample of a study of T-cell memory formation after mild COVID-19. TCRdb re-analysed the 5' RACE reads in MiXCR, keeping a single row per CDR3 protein. The data show more than 120,000 distinct CDR3 sequences, 6% seen once. The sequencing input was PBMCs or a T cell subset sorted from them (not recorded which). Receptors were obtained from an adult woman who had mild COVID-19 (a few samples of this study predate the infection). Cell type and time point are not known. Both conserved end residues are part of each CDR3. Each record gives: clone size, V gene, J gene, D gene, CDR3 DNA, CDR3 protein. A D gene is named only where the DNA matches it firmly. Some rows mark clone size as missing; the rest say once, few, many or name a class of expanded clone.

>few|TRBV19|TRBJ1-5|-
TGTGCCAGTAGTATCTGGCAGAAGAATCAGCCCCAGCATTTT
CASSIWQKNQPQHF
>many|TRBV6-5|TRBJ1-2|-
TGTGCCAGCAGTTACTCGAGGGGTCCCTATGGCTACACCTTC
CASSYSRGPYGYTF
>few|TRBV7-9|TRBJ2-1|TRBD2
TGTGCCAGCAGCCTTGGGACTAGCGGGAGAAATGAGCAGTTCTTC
CASSLGTSGRNEQFF
>many|TRBV7-3|TRBJ2-7|-
TGTGCCAGCAGCCTCGGACCTTTTGGCCCCTACGAGCAGTACTTC
CASSLGPFGPYEQYF
>many|TRBV20-1|TRBJ2-5|TRBD2
TGCAGTTTTGGTAGCGGGCTCCAAGAGACCCAGTACTTC
CSFGSGLQETQYF
>many|TRBV4-2|TRBJ2-7|-
TGTGCCAGCAGCCAAGATCTGAGGGGGTACGAGCAGTACTTC
CASSQDLRGYEQYF
>few|TRBV3-1|TRBJ2-3|-
TGTGCCAGCAGCCAAGAGTTGTATAGCACAGATACGCAGTATTTT
CASSQELYSTDTQYF
>many|TRBV10-3|TRBJ2-7|TRBD1
TGTGCCACCCGACCGGGACAGGGTCAAGACGAGCAGTACTTC
CATRPGQGQDEQYF
>few|TRBV2|TRBJ2-1|-
TGTGCCAGCAGTGAAATATTGCGGACCTACAATGAGCAGTTCTTC
CASSEILRTYNEQFF
>few|TRBV7-8|TRBJ1-6|-
TGTGCCAGCAGCTTAGGAGGTGACTCCTATAATTCACCCCTCCACTTT
CASSLGGDSYNSPLHF
>few|TRBV7-9|TRBJ2-7|-
TGTGCCAGCTCTATCCCCCGAGGTGGGCAGTACTTC
CASSIPRGGQYF
>many|TRBV5-1|TRBJ2-5|-
TGCGCCAGCAGCTTGAGTACCACAGGGGGGGTCGAGACCCAGTACTTC
CASSLSTTGGVETQYF
>few|TRBV6-5|TRBJ2-1|TRBD1
TGTGCCAGCAGCCCACAGGGGATATACAATGAGCAGTTCTTC
CASSPQGIYNEQFF
>many|TRBV5-1|TRBJ2-7|-
TGCGCCAGCAGCTTGTTAGGGGTCTCCTACGAGCAGTACTTC
CASSLLGVSYEQYF
>-|TRBV12-3/TRBV12-4|TRBJ2-2|-
TGTGCCAGCAGTCCGGGACTCCTGGAAGGGGAGCTGTTTTTT
CASSPGLLEGELFF
>many|TRBV5-8|TRBJ1-2|TRBD1
TGTGCCAGCAGCTTAGGGCAGGGGGCGCCGAGCTATGGCTACACCTTC
CASSLGQGAPSYGYTF